These 17 T cell receptor beta chains share one sample of origin, sequenced in a study of cytomegalovirus exposure and HLA in healthy donors. With 60 Vbeta and 13 Jbeta primers, the PCR was carried out. Clones were read by immunoSEQ multiplex PCR, and TCRdb kept only the in-frame ones, dropping some. The table includes about 150,000 clones, 65% to 85% detected once. Sequencing input: PBMCs. The source of these receptors is a woman aged 35 to 49 in good health and CMV-seropositive.

The rearrangement uses TRBV2 and TRBJ1-1, with a weak D call TRBD1 (5 bases). Trimming cost V 6 bases and J 5 bases, with 16 bases left between them. The CDR3 totals 14 residues. Germline CDR1 SNHLY, CDR2 FYNNEI. CDR3: CASSLMGGETEAFF. CDR3 DNA: TGTGCCAGCAGCCTGATGGGGGGGGAGACTGAAGCTTTCTTT.

CDR3 DNA sequence: TGTGCCACCAGCAGAGATATCGGCGAGCAGTACTTC. Amino acid sequence: CATSRDIGEQYF. This chain joins TRBV15 and TRBJ2-7, with no clear D. V was pared by 0 bases and J by 6 bases, with 6 bases between. CDR1 and CDR2 from the germline V gene are LNHNV and YYDKDF (reference sequence). The CDR3 is made up of 12 amino acids.

The gene calls are TRBV14 and TRBJ2-1; TRBD2 might be the D (5 bases). Trimming took 4 bases from V and 9 from J, leaving 22 bases between them. The CDR3 is made up of 16 amino acids. Per the germline V gene, CDR1 is SGHDN and CDR2 is FVKESK. DNA of the CDR3: TGTGCCAGCAGCCTCCAGGCGGACTCCAGATGGAGTGAGCAGTTCTTC. Its translation is CASSLQADSRWSEQFF.

The sample holds one count of this clone. The gene calls are TRBV9 and TRBJ2-6; 8 bases agree with TRBD1. This CDR3 is 18 amino acids long. The V gene's germline CDR1 is SGDLS and CDR2 YYNGEE. Trimming took 3 bases from V and 0 from J; bases not matched to a gene: 8. CDR3 residues: CASSDEWTGSSGANVLTF. The CDR3 nucleotides read TGTGCCAGCAGCGACGAGTGGACAGGGAGCTCTGGGGCCAACGTCCTGACTTTC. The whole variable domain, remainder taken from reference TRBV9 and TRBJ2-6, is DSGVTQTPKHLITATGQRVTLRCSPRSGDLSVYWYQQSLDQGLQFLIQYYNGEERAKGNILERFSAQQFPDLHSELNLSSLELGDSALYFCASSDEWTGSSGANVLTFGAGSRLTVL.

The chain has TRBV5-1 and TRBJ2-3; 8 positions match TRBD1. This CDR3 region has 15 residues. The V and J ends lost 7 bases and 1 base, in that order; junction bases with no gene match: 8. Germline V gene sequence: CDR1 SGHRS, CDR2 YFSETQ. CDR3 sequence reads: CASGRGQAGTDTQYF. CDR3 sequence (DNA): TGCGCCAGCGGCAGGGGGCAGGCTGGCACAGATACGCAGTATTTT.

The chain joins TRBV2 to TRBJ1-2; tentative D call: TRBD1 (6 bases). The CDR3 has 15 amino acids. Germline assignment: CDR1 SNHLY and CDR2 FYNNEI. V gave up 3 bases and J gave up 1 base, with 12 bases separating them. CDR3: CASSETRGFNYGYTF. In DNA form, the CDR3 reads TGTGCCAGCAGTGAGACCAGGGGTTTTAACTATGGCTACACCTTC.

The V call is TRBV15, the J call TRBJ1-2; TRBD1 matches at 7 bases. Germline V gene data show CDR1 as LNHNV and CDR2 as YYDKDF (reference sequence). V gave up 3 bases and J gave up 4 bases; unmatched junction bases: 2. The CDR3 consists of 13 residues. CDR3 nucleotides: TGTGCCACCAGCAGTGACAGGGTCTATGGCTACACCTTC. This translates into CATSSDRVYGYTF.

CDR3 sequence (DNA): TGTGCCAGCAGTTTACCCAGCTACGAGCAGTACTTC. Protein: CASSLPSYEQYF. The chain carries TRBV11-2 and TRBJ2-7; D is ambiguous. The CDR3 has 12 residues. The ends were cut back, 6 bases at V and 3 bases at J, with 9 bases in the middle. The germline V gene has CDR1 SGHAT and CDR2 FQNNGV.

The CDR3 protein is CASSQNSRGVVGDTQYF. The CDR3 DNA is TGTGCCAGCAGCCAAAATAGCCGGGGGGTGGTTGGAGATACGCAGTATTTT. The V gene is TRBV28, the J gene TRBJ2-3; 7 bases align to TRBD2. The V segment lost 6 bases and the J segment 5 bases; nucleotides outside the gene matches: 17. Germline loops: CDR1 MDHEN, CDR2 SYDVKM. This CDR3 is 17 amino acids long.

This clone was picked up one time. As DNA, the CDR3 is TGTGCCAGCAGCTCCTTAGCGGGAGACTCCGAGCAGTACTTC. Translating gives CASSSLAGDSEQYF. The genes are TRBV11-2 and TRBJ2-7; 9 bases align to TRBD2. Per germline, CDR1 SGHAT and CDR2 FQNNGV. V shed 4 bases and J 6 bases; nucleotides not matched to a gene: 7. The CDR3 extends over 14 amino acids. The full variable domain, its missing parts supplied by reference TRBV11-2 and TRBJ2-7, is EAGVAQSPRYKIIEKRQSVAFWCNPISGHATLYWYQQILGQGPKLLIQFQNNGVVDDSQLPKDRFSAERLKGVDSTLKIQPAKLEDSAVYLCASSSLAGDSEQYFGPGTRLTVT.

The rearrangement uses TRBV7-2 and TRBJ1-1, with 7 bases aligning to TRBD1. Trimming at V came to 1 base and at J to 3 bases, leaving 2 bases not matched to a gene. This CDR3 comprises 14 residues. CDR1 is SGHTA and CDR2 is FQGNSA in the germline V gene. The CDR3 DNA reads as TGTGCCAGCAGCTTAGTAACAGGGGACACTGAAGCTTTCTTT. This encodes CASSLVTGDTEAFF.

The rearrangement joins TRBV6-5 to TRBJ2-1; TRBD2 aligns across 10 bases. The germline V gene encodes CDR1 MNHEY and CDR2 SVGAGI. Trimming removed 2 bases from V and 7 bases from J; junction bases left unmatched: 5. The CDR3 loop spans 15 amino acids. The CDR3 bases are TGTGCCAGCAGTTACGCGGGACTAGCGTTGAATGAGCAGTTCTTC. Encoded protein: CASSYAGLALNEQFF.

This chain links TRBV27 with TRBJ1-5; possibly TRBD1 for D (6 bases). V was shortened by 5 bases and J by 3 bases, with 14 bases between the two germline ends. CDR1 and CDR2 (germline): MNHEY, SMNVEV (reference sequence). The CDR3 has 15 amino acids. CDR3 sequence reads: CASSPSGTTNQPQHF. CDR3 DNA: TGTGCCAGCAGTCCGTCCGGGACAACCAATCAGCCCCAGCATTTT.

The chain employs TRBV9 and TRBJ1-3; D uncertain. V dropped 0 bases and J dropped 2 bases, with 9 bases sitting between them. The CDR3 has 15 residues. CDR1 and CDR2 from the germline V gene are SGDLS and YYNGEE. CDR3 protein: CASSVAGGPGNTIYF. The CDR3, as DNA: TGTGCCAGCAGCGTAGCTGGAGGCCCTGGAAACACCATATATTTT. Drawing the rest from reference TRBV9 and TRBJ1-3, the complete variable domain is DSGVTQTPKHLITATGQRVTLRCSPRSGDLSVYWYQQSLDQGLQFLIQYYNGEERAKGNILERFSAQQFPDLHSELNLSSLELGDSALYFCASSVAGGPGNTIYFGEGSWLTVV.

The chain combines TRBV29-1 with TRBJ2-1; 9 positions agree with TRBD2. The V gene end was trimmed by 7 bases and the J gene end by 6 bases; junction bases not matched to a gene: 7. The CDR3 is 13 amino acids. CDR1 SQVTM and CDR2 ANQGSEA come from the germline V gene. The CDR3 DNA reads as TGCAGCGCCGTGGGACTAGCTCGCAATGAGCAGTTCTTC. Encoded protein: CSAVGLARNEQFF.

The chain couples TRBV19 to TRBJ2-3; the D gene is possibly TRBD1 (5 bases). The germline V and J ends were trimmed by 5 bases and 8 bases, with 20 bases remaining between them. The germline CDR1 and CDR2 sequences are LNHDA and SQIVND (reference sequence). The CDR3 covers 15 residues. The CDR3 region has the DNA TGTGCCAGTAGTCCTACTGGCAGGGCAGGGTTTACGCAGTATTTT. Its translation is CASSPTGRAGFTQYF.

The rearrangement joins TRBV5-6 to TRBJ2-3, with TRBD2 matching over 11 bases. The CDR3 is made up of 18 amino acids. Trimming took 4 bases from V and 8 from J; bases not matched to a gene: 18. Germline V CDR1 and CDR2: SGHDT, YYEEEE. CDR3 sequence (DNA): TGTGCCAGCAGCGTAAGGGGGTATCCTAGCGGGGGGCAGGGTACGCAGTATTTT. Protein product: CASSVRGYPSGGQGTQYF. Variable domain in full (rest from reference TRBV5-6 and TRBJ2-3): DAGVTQSPTHLIKTRGQQVTLRCSPKSGHDTVSWYQQALGQGPQFIFQYYEEEERQRGNFPDRFSGHQFPNYSSELNVNALLLGDSALYLCASSVRGYPSGGQGTQYFGPGTRLTVL.